This T cell receptor beta chain was sequenced for a study of T cells after yellow fever vaccination. Study results and limitations: Reappearing after the booster were most of the clones from primary vaccination (roughly 96% CD4, 85% to 90% CD8). Although most clonotypes did not, a small share appeared in both CD4 and CD8 compartments.

The CDR3 is made up of 16 amino acids. Trimming shortened V by 0 bases and J by 1 base, and 10 bases separated the two germline ends. Per germline, CDR1 SGHNT and CDR2 YYREEE (reference sequence). TCRdb fed the 5' RACE reads into MiXCR, producing one record per CDR3 protein. The top ten hold less than 3.5% of the sample, which has about 220,000 distinct CDR3 sequences, 3% to 3.5% seen once. This clonotype was picked up many times. The antigen is unknown. This clonotype originated in a man aged 18 to 35 who received the YFV17D yellow fever vaccine. The material sequenced was CD4+ T cells sorted from PBMCs, taken 10 days after the yellow fever booster vaccination. The chain uses TRBV5-4 and TRBJ2-2, with a tentative D call TRBD1 (6 bases). The CDR3 DNA reads TGTGCCAGCAGCTTGGCCGAACAGGGGAACACCGGGGAGCTGTTTTTT. This gives the protein CASSLAEQGNTGELFF.